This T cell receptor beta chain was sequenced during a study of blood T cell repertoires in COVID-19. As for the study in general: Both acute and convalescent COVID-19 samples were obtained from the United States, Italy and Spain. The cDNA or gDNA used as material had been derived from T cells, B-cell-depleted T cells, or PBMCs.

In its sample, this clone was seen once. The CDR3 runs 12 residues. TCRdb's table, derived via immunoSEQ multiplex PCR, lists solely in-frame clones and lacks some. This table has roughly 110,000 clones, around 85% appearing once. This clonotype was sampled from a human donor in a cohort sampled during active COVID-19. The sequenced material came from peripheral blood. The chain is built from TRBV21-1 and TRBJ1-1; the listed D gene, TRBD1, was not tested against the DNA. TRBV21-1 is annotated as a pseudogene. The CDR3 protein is CASSLRTGHAFF. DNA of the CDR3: TGTGCCAGCAGCCTTCGGACAGGGCACGCTTTCTTT.